This is a list of T cell receptor beta chains from one sample in a study of neurological immune-mediated disorders. TCRdb reprocessed the 5' RACE reads with MiXCR, giving one entry per CDR3 protein. The sample yields about 49,000 distinct CDR3 sequences, roughly 8.3% seen once. What was sequenced was PBMCs. These receptor sequences come from a woman in her thirties or forties in good health. Each CDR3 is given with its conserved first and last residue. A D gene is named only where the DNA matches it firmly. Size values are once, few and many counts, or a class for expanded clones, and some rows have none.

TGTGCCAGCAGCGTAGAGTGGAGTGAGCAGTTCTTC,CASSVEWSEQFF,TRBV9,many,TRBJ2-1,NA
TGTGCCTATGGCCCCCCCAAAAACATTCAGTACTTC,CAYGPPKNIQYF,TRBV2,many,TRBJ2-4,NA
TGCGCCAGCAGCTTGGCCCACAAGGAGACACAGTACTTC,CASSLAHKETQYF,TRBV5-1,NA,TRBJ2-5,NA
TGTGCCAGCCGAAAGTTTAGGGTTGATTCCACTGAAGCTTTCTTT,CASRKFRVDSTEAFF,TRBV25-1,many,TRBJ1-1,NA
TGTGCCAGCAGAAACGGGGGTGGGACTGAAGCTTTCTTT,CASRNGGGTEAFF,TRBV6-6,many,TRBJ1-1,NA
TGCAGTGCTAGAGAAACTCTCGACAGGGACAATCAGCCCCAGCATTTT,CSARETLDRDNQPQHF,TRBV20-1,few,TRBJ1-5,TRBD1
TGCAGCGCAGCCGGATCTGGACTCGGGAGTAATGAGCAGTTCTTC,CSAAGSGLGSNEQFF,TRBV29-1,NA,TRBJ2-1,NA
TGTGCCAGCAGCTTAAGCCAGGGTTTAAACGAGCAGTACTTC,CASSLSQGLNEQYF,TRBV7-2,many,TRBJ2-7,NA
TGCAGTGCTAGAGATCGCAGAGCGAACACTGAAGCTTTCTTT,CSARDRRANTEAFF,TRBV20-1,many,TRBJ1-1,NA
TGTGCCACCAGCAGAGAGCGGGAGAGCTCCTACAATGAGCAGTTCTTC,CATSRERESSYNEQFF,TRBV15,many,TRBJ2-1,TRBD2
TGCGCCAGCAGCCGGGACAGGGGGCGAGATACGCAGTATTTT,CASSRDRGRDTQYF,TRBV5-1,many,TRBJ2-3,TRBD1
TGTGCCAGCAGCCCCGGGACACCTGCCTACGAGCAGTACTTC,CASSPGTPAYEQYF,TRBV7-2,many,TRBJ2-7,NA
TGCAGCGTTGAACAGGCCTTCGGGTCTGAAGCTTTCTTT,CSVEQAFGSEAFF,TRBV29-1,many,TRBJ1-1,NA
TGTGCCAGCCAGGGGGCAGATACGCAGTATTTT,CASQGADTQYF,TRBV5-6,many,TRBJ2-3,TRBD1
TGCAGCGTTTCGGGGGGGCGAAACTATGGCTACACCTTC,CSVSGGRNYGYTF,TRBV29-1,many,TRBJ1-2,NA
TGCGCCAGCAGCTTGGGGCAGGAAGCTTTCTTT,CASSLGQEAFF,TRBV5-1,many,TRBJ1-1,NA
TGCGCCAGCAGCTGGGGGACTAGCGGGAGGGCCAACATTCAGTACTTC,CASSWGTSGRANIQYF,TRBV5-1,many,TRBJ2-4,TRBD2
TGTGCCAGCACCCGGGGCCGGACCGGGGAGCTGTTTTTT,CASTRGRTGELFF,TRBV5-6,NA,TRBJ2-2,NA
TGTGCCAGCAGCTTAGTCCTAGCGGAAAGCTCCTACAATGAGCAGTTCTTC,CASSLVLAESSYNEQFF,TRBV7-2,many,TRBJ2-1,TRBD2
TGTGCCAACAGTTACCGCAGGCCAGACTTTTACGAGCAGTACTTC,CANSYRRPDFYEQYF,TRBV6-2/TRBV6-3,many,TRBJ2-7,NA
TGCGCCAGCAGCCAAGATTCACAGGAAAGGGCCAAAAACATTCAGTACTTC,CASSQDSQERAKNIQYF,TRBV4-1,many,TRBJ2-4,NA
TGTGCCAGCAGCCCTGGACGGGATTCACCCCTCCACTTT,CASSPGRDSPLHF,TRBV7-2,many,TRBJ1-6,NA
TGTGCCAGCAGTTTTCAAGGGCCCTATGGCTACACCTTC,CASSFQGPYGYTF,TRBV12-3/TRBV12-4,many,TRBJ1-2,NA
TGCGCCAGCAGCCCGTCCCGGGACAGTTACAATGAGCAGTTCTTC,CASSPSRDSYNEQFF,TRBV5-1,many,TRBJ2-1,TRBD1
TGCGCCAGCAGCTTCAACGGGAACACTGAAGCTTTCTTT,CASSFNGNTEAFF,TRBV5-1,many,TRBJ1-1,NA
TGCGCCAGCAGCCAAGTTTGGGTGGGCTCCTACAATGAGCAGTTCTTC,CASSQVWVGSYNEQFF,TRBV4-1,many,TRBJ2-1,NA
TGTGCCAGCAAGGACCCCAGCACAGATACGCAGTATTTT,CASKDPSTDTQYF,TRBV6-2/TRBV6-3,many,TRBJ2-3,NA
TGTGCCAGCAGAGAATCACTAGCGGTCACAGATACGCAGTATTTT,CASRESLAVTDTQYF,TRBV27,NA,TRBJ2-3,TRBD2
TGTGCCAGCAGTGAAGCGGGTACCATTGGCGATACGCAGTATTTT,CASSEAGTIGDTQYF,TRBV6-2/TRBV6-3,many,TRBJ2-3,NA
TGCGCCAGCAGTGCAGGGACAGATAAAAACATTCAGTACTTC,CASSAGTDKNIQYF,TRBV10-2,few,TRBJ2-4,TRBD1
TGTGCCAGCAGCAGCGACAGGGGGAGCGGTGAGCAGTTCTTC,CASSSDRGSGEQFF,TRBV6-4,many,TRBJ2-1,TRBD1
TGCAGTGCTTGGGGACGTAGGCCTATCGATGAGCAGTTCTTC,CSAWGRRPIDEQFF,TRBV20-1,many,TRBJ2-1,NA
TGTGCCAGCAGTTACTCGATATCACCACCGCGGGGGAAACTGTTTTTT,CASSYSISPPRGKLFF,TRBV6-5,NA,TRBJ1-4,NA
TGTGCCACCAGCCCCGAGGGCCTAAGGCGGGCGCCAGGGACCCAGTACTTC,CATSPEGLRRAPGTQYF,TRBV15,many,TRBJ2-5,NA
TGTGCCAGCAGCTTTTCCGCTAGCACAGATACGCAGTATTTT,CASSFSASTDTQYF,TRBV7-2,many,TRBJ2-3,NA
TGCGCCAGCAGCCCAGGGGACAGCTCCATCACCTACGAGCAGTACTTC,CASSPGDSSITYEQYF,TRBV5-1,many,TRBJ2-7,TRBD1
TGCGCCAGCAGCGCAGATCCGGGACAGGGGTACTACGAGCAGTACTTC,CASSADPGQGYYEQYF,TRBV5-1,many,TRBJ2-7,TRBD1
TGCAGTGCTAGCGGAGGGCTGAGCACTGAAGCTTTCTTT,CSASGGLSTEAFF,TRBV20-1,many,TRBJ1-1,NA
TGCGCCAGCAGCCGGGGGACTAGCGGGGGGCCCCAAGATACGCAGTATTTT,CASSRGTSGGPQDTQYF,TRBV4-3,many,TRBJ2-3,TRBD2
TGCGCCAGCCGCACAGAACGGAACTATGGCTACACCTTC,CASRTERNYGYTF,TRBV5-1,NA,TRBJ1-2,NA
TGTGCCAGCAGCCCCGTCTCCGTGTACGGCTATGGCTACACCTTC,CASSPVSVYGYGYTF,TRBV7-2,many,TRBJ1-2,NA
TGTGCCAGCACCCTGGGACAGCTCTATGGCTACACCTTC,CASTLGQLYGYTF,TRBV5-5,NA,TRBJ1-2,TRBD1
TGTGCCAGCAGTTTCGGGGGCGCGAACACTGAAGCTTTCTTT,CASSFGGANTEAFF,TRBV27,many,TRBJ1-1,NA
TGTGCCAGCAGTTCTGGGACTAGCGATAATGAGCAGTTCTTC,CASSSGTSDNEQFF,TRBV12-3/TRBV12-4,many,TRBJ2-1,TRBD2
TGCGCCAGCAGCTTGTCCGGGACCTACGAGCAGTACTTC,CASSLSGTYEQYF,TRBV5-1,many,TRBJ2-7,NA
TGTGCCAGCAGCCAATTCGACAGGACCTACGAGCAGTACTTC,CASSQFDRTYEQYF,TRBV3-1,many,TRBJ2-7,NA
TGTGCCAGCAGCCAACCGGGTTGGTTCGGTGTCTACGAGCAGTACTTC,CASSQPGWFGVYEQYF,TRBV14,many,TRBJ2-7,NA
TGCGCCAGCAGCACAATGCACACCGGGGAGCTGTTTTTT,CASSTMHTGELFF,TRBV5-1,many,TRBJ2-2,NA
TGTGCCAGCAGCTCCGGGATGCGGAACACTGAAGCTTTCTTT,CASSSGMRNTEAFF,TRBV7-6,few,TRBJ1-1,NA
TGTGCCAGCAGCTTGGAAGGGCAGGGCTACGAGCAGTACTTC,CASSLEGQGYEQYF,TRBV5-5,many,TRBJ2-7,NA
TGTGCCAGCAGTTACGGGACTAGCGGGAGAAAAAGGAATGAGCAGTTCTTC,CASSYGTSGRKRNEQFF,TRBV6-5,many,TRBJ2-1,TRBD2
TGTGCCATCAGTGACCTGGGACAGGGGATTGAGCAGTTCTTC,CAISDLGQGIEQFF,TRBV10-3,few,TRBJ2-1,TRBD1
TGTGCCAGCAGACCCGGACAGGGGGCGACCTACGAGCAGTACTTC,CASRPGQGATYEQYF,TRBV3-1,many,TRBJ2-7,TRBD1
TGTGCCAGCAGTTCCCAGGGGGCGCTCCCCTACGAGCAGTACTTC,CASSSQGALPYEQYF,TRBV6-6,many,TRBJ2-7,TRBD1
TGTGCCAGCGTTGGAGGACTAGCGGATTGGGGCGAGACCCAGTACTTC,CASVGGLADWGETQYF,TRBV2,many,TRBJ2-5,TRBD2
TGTGCCAGCAGCGTAGCTAGCGGGGGGGCCCGTGGGGCCGGGGAGCTGTTTTTT,CASSVASGGARGAGELFF,TRBV9,NA,TRBJ2-2,TRBD2
TGCGCCAGCAGTGAGTCGATGGTAGGGACTGAAGCTTTCTTT,CASSESMVGTEAFF,TRBV10-2,many,TRBJ1-1,NA